The next 12 T cell receptor beta chains were all read from a single sample in a study of human T cells and chemical hapten exposure. Specified time point: patch test 2, 6 weeks after DPC sensitization. Specified treatment: therapeutic diphenylcyclopropenone sensitization with weekly scalp DPC. MiXCR was run by TCRdb on the RACE reads, yielding one entry per CDR3 protein. The sample holds roughly 96,000 distinct CDR3 sequences, 9.3% seen once. The material was whole blood, obtained in connection with sensitization to the hapten diphenylcyclopropenone (DPC). These receptors all come from a woman in her 40s with alopecia areata. Some clones in this sample may be carry-over from other donors' samples.

This chain links TRBV9 with TRBJ2-3, with D hard to call. The length of the CDR3 is 11 residues. Germline V CDR1 and CDR2: SGDLS, YYNGEE. Trimming took 4 bases from V and 6 from J, leaving 6 bases between them. CDR3 loop: CASSIGDTQYF. Written as DNA, the CDR3 is TGTGCCAGCAGCATCGGGGATACGCAGTATTTT.

This clonotype was observed a handful of times. The gene calls are TRBV11-1 and TRBJ2-7; weak D call: TRBD2 (5 bases). Germline V CDR1 and CDR2: SGHAT, FQDESV (reference sequence). V shed 5 bases and J shed 3 bases, with 14 bases lying between them. There are 14 residues in the CDR3. The CDR3 region has the DNA TGTGCCAGCAGCCGTGACGCGGGCGGCTACGAGCAGTACTTC. Protein: CASSRDAGGYEQYF.

In this sample, this clonotype turned up many times. The chain couples TRBV5-1 to TRBJ1-2; D possibly corresponds to TRBD1 (5 bases). The CDR3 runs 13 residues. The germline CDR1 and CDR2 sequences are SGHRS and YFSETQ. The V end was cut by 0 bases, the J end by 10 bases, with 13 bases between. DNA of the CDR3: TGCGCCAGCAGCTTGGAAAGGGACCGTGACTACACCTTC. It yields the protein CASSLERDRDYTF.

The rearrangement joins TRBV6-2 or TRBV6-3 to TRBJ1-2; no reliable D call. Germline V gene data show CDR1 as MNHEY and CDR2 as SVGEGT. The CDR3 spans 11 residues. V lost 7 bases, J lost 4 bases, and 7 bases lay in between. In DNA form, the CDR3 reads TGTGCCAGCACTGATGGCTATGGCTACACCTTC. Translating it yields CASTDGYGYTF.

This clonotype showed up just once. A read error may explain this, as a much larger clone is one base away. Given the absence of the conserved phenylalanine or tryptophan at the CDR3 end, a read error is likely. The CDR3 DNA reads TGCGCCAGCAGCCAAGGACCCCTAGCTAGCCGGAATAGTGACACCGGGGAGCTGTTTTCT. Protein product: CASSQGPLASRNSDTGELFS. This rearrangement joins TRBV4-1 to TRBJ2-2, with a possible D match to TRBD2 (5 bases). CDR1 and CDR2 (germline): MGHRA, YSYEKL. The CDR3 is 20 amino acids. Trimming pared 1 base from V and 3 bases from J, leaving 24 bases between.

The chain employs TRBV20-1 and TRBJ2-4; the match to TRBD2 covers 11 bases. V lost 6 bases, J lost 6 bases, and 7 bases stayed unmatched. CDR3 length equals 14 residues. Germline loops: CDR1 DFQATT, CDR2 SNEGSKA (reference sequence). This CDR3 reads CSAALLAGGNIQYF. DNA of the CDR3: TGCAGTGCAGCTCTCCTAGCGGGAGGAAACATTCAGTACTTC.

The table lists this clonotype with a few counts. This chain connects TRBV4-3 to TRBJ2-1; 11 bases align to TRBD2. This CDR3 has 18 residues. J lost 3 bases, V lost 3 bases, and 10 bases had no gene match. Germline CDR1 LGHNA, CDR2 YSLEER. The CDR3 nucleotides are TGCGCCAGCAGCCAGGTGCGCACCGGGACTAGCGGCTACAATGAGCAGTTCTTC. Translated, it gives CASSQVRTGTSGYNEQFF.

V gene TRBV28 combines with J gene TRBJ2-7, with 12 bases that match TRBD2. J lost 2 bases, V lost 8 bases, and 7 bases had no gene match. The CDR3 consists of 15 residues. Germline V gives CDR1 MDHEN, CDR2 SYDVKM. The CDR3 protein is CASRRTSGDAYEQYF. In DNA, the CDR3 is TGTGCCAGCCGAAGGACTAGCGGGGATGCCTACGAGCAGTACTTC. Variable domain in full (rest from reference TRBV28 and TRBJ2-7): DVKVTQSSRYLVKRTGEKVFLECVQDMDHENMFWYRQDPGLGLRLIYFSYDVKMKEKGDIPEGYSVSREKKERFSLILESASTNQTSMYLCASRRTSGDAYEQYFGPGTRLTVT.

In this sample, this clonotype turned up many times. The V call is TRBV30, the J call TRBJ2-2; either TRBD1 or TRBD2 may fit D (7 bases each). Per germline, CDR1 GTSNPN and CDR2 SVGIG (reference sequence). The CDR3 loop spans 14 amino acids. V gave up 3 bases and J gave up 5 bases, with 13 bases separating them. CDR3 protein: CAWRGQGGTGELFF. In nucleotides, the CDR3 is TGTGCCTGGAGGGGCCAGGGGGGGACCGGGGAGCTGTTTTTT.

Ten or more counts support this clonotype. The chain combines TRBV6-2 or TRBV6-3 with TRBJ1-2; weak D call: TRBD1 (5 bases). Trimming shortened V by 0 bases and J by 4 bases, and 9 bases separated the two germline ends. The germline V gene has CDR1 MNHEY and CDR2 SVGEGT. This CDR3 has 14 amino acids. The CDR3 DNA reads as TGTGCCAGCAGTTACTCGCAGGGCCGCTATGGCTACACCTTC. Its translation is CASSYSQGRYGYTF.

Many counts were recorded for this clonotype. The V and J genes are TRBV5-1 and TRBJ1-2; the D is unclear. The CDR3 consists of 12 residues. Trimming cost V 2 bases and J 2 bases, with 4 bases left between them. CDR1 is SGHRS, CDR2 YFSETQ, per germline. CDR3 sequence reads: CASSLGNYGYTF. The CDR3 bases are TGCGCCAGCAGCTTAGGGAACTATGGCTACACCTTC.

This chain connects TRBV11-2 to TRBJ1-1; TRBD1 might be the D (5 bases). V was clipped by 5 bases and J by 1 base, with 11 bases between them. The CDR3 consists of 14 residues. Germline V gene sequence: CDR1 SGHAT, CDR2 FQNNGV. The CDR3 reads CASSRARENTEAFF. CDR3 nucleotides: TGTGCCAGCAGCCGAGCCAGGGAGAACACTGAAGCTTTCTTT.